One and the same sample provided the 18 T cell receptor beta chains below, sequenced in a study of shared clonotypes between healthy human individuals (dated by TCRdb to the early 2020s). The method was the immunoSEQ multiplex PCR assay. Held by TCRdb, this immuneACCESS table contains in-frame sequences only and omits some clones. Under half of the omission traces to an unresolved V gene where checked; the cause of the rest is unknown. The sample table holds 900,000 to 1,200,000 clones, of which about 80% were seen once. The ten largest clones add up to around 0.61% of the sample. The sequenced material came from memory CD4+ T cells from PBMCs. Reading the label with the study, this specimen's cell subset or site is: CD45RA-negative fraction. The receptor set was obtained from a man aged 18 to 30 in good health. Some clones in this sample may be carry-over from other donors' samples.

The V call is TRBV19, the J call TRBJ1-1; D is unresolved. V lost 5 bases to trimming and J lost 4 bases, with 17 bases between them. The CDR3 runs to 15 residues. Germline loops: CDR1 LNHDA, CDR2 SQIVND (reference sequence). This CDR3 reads CASSSTGRTPTEAFF. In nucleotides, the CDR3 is TGTGCCAGTAGTTCGACCGGGCGGACCCCCACTGAAGCTTTCTTT.

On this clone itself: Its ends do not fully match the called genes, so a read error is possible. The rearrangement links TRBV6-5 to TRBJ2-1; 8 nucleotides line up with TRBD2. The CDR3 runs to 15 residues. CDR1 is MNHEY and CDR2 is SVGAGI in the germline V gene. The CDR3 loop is CASSYSGTSIAPQVF. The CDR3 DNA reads TGTGCCAGCAGTTACTCCGGGACTAGTATCGCCCCACAGGTCTTC.

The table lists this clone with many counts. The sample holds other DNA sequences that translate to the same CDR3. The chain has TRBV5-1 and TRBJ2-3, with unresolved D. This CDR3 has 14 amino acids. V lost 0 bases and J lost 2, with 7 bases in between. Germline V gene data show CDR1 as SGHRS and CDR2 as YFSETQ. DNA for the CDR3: TGCGCCAGCAGCTTGGCCCCTTCCACAGATACGCAGTATTTT. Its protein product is CASSLAPSTDTQYF.

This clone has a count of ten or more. CDR3 nucleotide sequence: TGTGCCAGCTCACCATTTGGGGGCGGGGATCAGCCCCAGCATTTT. Amino acid sequence: CASSPFGGGDQPQHF. V gene TRBV18 combines with J gene TRBJ1-5; weak D call: TRBD1 (6 bases). Germline V gene sequence: CDR1 KGHSH, CDR2 LQKENI. V lost 2 bases and J lost 5, with 13 bases in between. The CDR3 extends over 15 amino acids.

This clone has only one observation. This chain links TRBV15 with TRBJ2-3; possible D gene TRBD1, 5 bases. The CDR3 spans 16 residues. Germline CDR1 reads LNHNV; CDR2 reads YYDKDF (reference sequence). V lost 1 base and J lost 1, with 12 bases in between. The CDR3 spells CATSRVGVRGTDTQYF. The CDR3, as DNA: TGTGCCACCAGCAGAGTAGGGGTTAGAGGCACAGATACGCAGTATTTT.

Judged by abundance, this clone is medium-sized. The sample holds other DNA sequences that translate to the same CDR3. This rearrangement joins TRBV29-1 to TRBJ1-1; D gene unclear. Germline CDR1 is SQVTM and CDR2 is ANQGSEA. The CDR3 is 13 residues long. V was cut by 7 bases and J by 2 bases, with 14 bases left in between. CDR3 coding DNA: TGCAGCGCCCAAGGACGTTCCAACACTGAAGCTTTCTTT. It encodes CSAQGRSNTEAFF.

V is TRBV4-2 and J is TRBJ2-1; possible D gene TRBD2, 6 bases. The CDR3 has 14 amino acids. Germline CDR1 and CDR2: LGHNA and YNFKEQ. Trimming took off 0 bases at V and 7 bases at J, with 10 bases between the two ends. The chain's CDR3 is CASSQDRDSNEQFF. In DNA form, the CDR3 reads TGTGCCAGCAGCCAAGATCGGGACTCAAATGAGCAGTTCTTC.

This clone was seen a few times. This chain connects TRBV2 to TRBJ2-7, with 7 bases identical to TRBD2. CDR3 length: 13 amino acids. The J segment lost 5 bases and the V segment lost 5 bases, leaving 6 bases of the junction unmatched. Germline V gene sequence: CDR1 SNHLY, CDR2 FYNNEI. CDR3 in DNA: TGTGCCAGCAGTCGAAGCGGGAAACACGAGCAGTACTTC. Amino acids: CASSRSGKHEQYF.

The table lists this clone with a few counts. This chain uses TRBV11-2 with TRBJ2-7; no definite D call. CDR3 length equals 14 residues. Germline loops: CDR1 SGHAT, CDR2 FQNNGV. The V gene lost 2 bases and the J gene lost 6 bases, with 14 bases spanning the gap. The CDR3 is CASSLFPSALEQYF. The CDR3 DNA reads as TGTGCCAGCAGCTTATTTCCGTCCGCCCTCGAGCAGTACTTC.

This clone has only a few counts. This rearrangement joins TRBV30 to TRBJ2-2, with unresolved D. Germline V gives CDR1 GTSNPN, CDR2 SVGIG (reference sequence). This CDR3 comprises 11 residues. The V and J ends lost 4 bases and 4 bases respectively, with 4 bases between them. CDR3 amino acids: CAWTGTGELFF. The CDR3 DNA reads TGTGCCTGGACGGGCACCGGGGAGCTGTTTTTT. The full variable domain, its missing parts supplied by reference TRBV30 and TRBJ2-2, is SQTIHQWPATLVQPVGSPLSLECTVEGTSNPNLYWYRQAAGRGLQLLFYSVGIGQISSEVPQNLSASRPQDRQFILSSKKLLLSDSGFYLCAWTGTGELFFGEGSRLTVL.

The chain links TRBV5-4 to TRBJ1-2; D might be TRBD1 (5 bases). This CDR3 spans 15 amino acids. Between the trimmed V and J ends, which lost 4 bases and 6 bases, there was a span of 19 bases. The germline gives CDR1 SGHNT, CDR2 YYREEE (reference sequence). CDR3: CASSVSAGRLDGYTF. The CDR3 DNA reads TGTGCCAGCAGCGTGTCGGCAGGGCGATTGGATGGCTACACCTTC.

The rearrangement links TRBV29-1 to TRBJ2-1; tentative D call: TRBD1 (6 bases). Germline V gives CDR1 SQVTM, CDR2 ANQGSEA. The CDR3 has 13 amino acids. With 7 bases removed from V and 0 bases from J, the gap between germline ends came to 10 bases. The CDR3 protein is CSARGSSYNEQFF. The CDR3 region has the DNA TGCAGCGCCAGGGGATCCTCCTACAATGAGCAGTTCTTC.

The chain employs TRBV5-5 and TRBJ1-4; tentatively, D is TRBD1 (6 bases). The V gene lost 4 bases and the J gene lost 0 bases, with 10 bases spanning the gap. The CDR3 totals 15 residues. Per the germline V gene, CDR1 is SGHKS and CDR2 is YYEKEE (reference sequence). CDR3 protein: CASSQGFATNEKLFF. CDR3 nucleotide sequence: TGTGCCAGCAGCCAGGGGTTTGCAACTAATGAAAAACTGTTTTTT.

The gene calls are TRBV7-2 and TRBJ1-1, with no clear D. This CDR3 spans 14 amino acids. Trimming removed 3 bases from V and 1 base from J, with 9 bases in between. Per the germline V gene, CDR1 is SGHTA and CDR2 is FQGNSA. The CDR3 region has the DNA TGTGCCAGCAGCTTGTGGTGGAAGAACACTGAAGCTTTCTTT. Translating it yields CASSLWWKNTEAFF.

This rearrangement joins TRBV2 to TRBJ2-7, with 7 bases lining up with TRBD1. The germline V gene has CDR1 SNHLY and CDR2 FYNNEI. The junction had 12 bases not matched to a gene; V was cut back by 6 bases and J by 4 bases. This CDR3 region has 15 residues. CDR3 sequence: CASRDNTGVGYEQYF. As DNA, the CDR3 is TGTGCCAGCAGGGATAATACAGGGGTGGGGTACGAGCAGTACTTC.

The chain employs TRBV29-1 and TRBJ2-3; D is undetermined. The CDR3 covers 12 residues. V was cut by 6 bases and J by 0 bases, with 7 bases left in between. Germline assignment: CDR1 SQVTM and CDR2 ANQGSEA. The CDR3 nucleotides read TGCAGCGTGGTTTTGAGCACAGATACGCAGTATTTT. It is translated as CSVVLSTDTQYF.

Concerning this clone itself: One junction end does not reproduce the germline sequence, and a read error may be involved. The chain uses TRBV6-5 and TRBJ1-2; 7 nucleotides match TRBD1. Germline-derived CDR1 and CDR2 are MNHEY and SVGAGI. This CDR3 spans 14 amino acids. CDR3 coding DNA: TGTGCCAGCAGTCCTTTATTCCAGGGGGGTTACCCCCACTTC. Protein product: CASSPLFQGGYPHF.

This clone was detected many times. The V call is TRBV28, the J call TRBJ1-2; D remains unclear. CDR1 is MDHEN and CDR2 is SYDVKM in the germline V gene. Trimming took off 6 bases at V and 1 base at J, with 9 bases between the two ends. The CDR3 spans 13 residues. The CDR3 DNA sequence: TGTGCCAGCAGCCCGATCCTTAACTATGGCTACACCTTC. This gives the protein CASSPILNYGYTF.